Shown below are 9 T cell receptor beta chains from a single sample sequenced in a study of cytomegalovirus exposure and HLA in healthy donors. Repertoires were generated with immunoSEQ multiplex PCR, while TCRdb's copy carries only in-frame clones and drops some. Among roughly 70,000 clones listed, approximately 95% were seen once. Sequenced input: PBMCs. These receptors originate from a man between 18 and 29 years old in good health and CMV-seropositive.

The rearrangement uses TRBV6-1 and TRBJ1-2, with unresolved D. The germline V and J ends were trimmed by 5 bases and 3 bases, with 7 bases remaining between them. There are 12 residues in the CDR3. Germline CDR1 is MNHNS and CDR2 is SASEGT. Here the CDR3 reads CASSTSDYGYTF. The DNA of the CDR3 is TGTGCCAGCAGTACTAGCGACTATGGCTACACCTTC.

The V and J genes are TRBV19 and TRBJ2-7; a weak D match, TRBD1 (6 bases). This CDR3 is built from 15 residues. Germline V gives CDR1 LNHDA, CDR2 SQIVND (reference sequence). V was clipped by 5 bases and J by 0 bases, with 14 bases between them. CDR3 nucleotide sequence: TGTGCCAGTAGTCTGCGAGGACAGCACTCCTACGAGCAGTACTTC. Translation gives CASSLRGQHSYEQYF.

The chain has TRBV7-9 and TRBJ2-1, with 7 bases lining up with TRBD2. Germline CDR1 SEHNR, CDR2 FQNEAQ (reference sequence). V lost 4 bases to trimming and J lost 7 bases; unmatched junction nucleotides: 1. This CDR3 comprises 12 residues. The CDR3 coding sequence is TGTGCCAGCAGCTCTAGCGGTAATGAGCAGTTCTTC. Encoded protein: CASSSSGNEQFF.

J is TRBJ2-3 and V is TRBV27; D uncertain. This CDR3 contains 14 residues. V lost 2 bases to trimming and J lost 2 bases, with 8 bases between them. Germline CDR1 is MNHEY and CDR2 is SMNVEV (reference sequence). The CDR3 DNA reads TGTGCCAGCAGTTTACTCGAAGCCACAGATACGCAGTATTTT. Translation: CASSLLEATDTQYF.

The table lists this clone with a count of one. At one boundary the junction diverges from the germline segment, which might be a read error. The CDR3 loop reads CASSTGIGTSAVF. The CDR3 DNA sequence: TGTGCCAGCAGCACCGGGATAGGGACTAGCGCTGTCTTC. The V gene is TRBV5-6, the J gene TRBJ2-1; 10 bases match TRBD2. CDR3 length: 13 amino acids. The germline V gene has CDR1 SGHDT and CDR2 YYEEEE.

This chain links TRBV4-2 with TRBJ2-4, with D possibly being TRBD2 (7 bases). Per germline, CDR1 LGHNA and CDR2 YNFKEQ. CDR3 size: 16 residues. Trimming removed 0 bases at V and 9 bases at J, with 18 bases between. The CDR3 protein is CASSQDLRGGDGIQYF. In DNA, the CDR3 is TGTGCCAGCAGCCAAGATCTTAGGGGGGGTGATGGCATTCAGTACTTC.

The chain is built from TRBV5-1 and TRBJ1-1, with 9 bases lining up with TRBD1. The V gene end was trimmed by 4 bases and the J gene end by 1 base; junction bases not matched to a gene: 5. The CDR3 is 15 amino acids. From germline, CDR1 is SGHRS and CDR2 YFSETQ. The CDR3 protein is CASSNTGGANTEAFF. The CDR3 nucleotides read TGCGCCAGCAGCAACACAGGGGGCGCGAACACTGAAGCTTTCTTT.

The chain employs TRBV5-6 and TRBJ1-1; the match to TRBD1 covers 8 bases. This CDR3 comprises 14 residues. Per the germline V gene, CDR1 is SGHDT and CDR2 is YYEEEE. Losses at the gene ends were 4 bases for V and 3 bases for J; bases not matched to a gene: 5. CDR3 nucleotide sequence: TGTGCCAGCAGCACGTCGACAGGGGACACTGAAGCTTTCTTT. Amino acid sequence: CASSTSTGDTEAFF. The full variable domain, with the rest looked up from reference TRBV5-6 and TRBJ1-1, is DAGVTQSPTHLIKTRGQQVTLRCSPKSGHDTVSWYQQALGQGPQFIFQYYEEEERQRGNFPDRFSGHQFPNYSSELNVNALLLGDSALYLCASSTSTGDTEAFFGQGTRLTVV.

With regard to this clone: An end of the junction differs from the germline gene, which may be a read error. The rearrangement joins TRBV27 to TRBJ2-1; 8 positions match TRBD1. The length of the CDR3 is 15 residues. From germline, CDR1 is MNHEY and CDR2 SMNVEV (reference sequence). DNA for the CDR3: TGTTCCAGCAGCCTTGGACAGGGAATTAATTATGAGCAGTTCTTC. Translation: CSSSLGQGINYEQFF.